This paragraph reports one T cell receptor beta chain. This entry comes from a study of control samples from healthy donors and cancer patients. Here immunoSEQ multiplex PCR was the method, and the copy in TCRdb shows in-frame clones only, minus some. The sample has almost 95,000 clones, 90% seen once. After removal of 4 bases from V and 0 bases from J, the junction contained 4 bases not matched to a gene. Germline CDR1 LNHDA, CDR2 SQIVND (reference sequence). This CDR3 is built from 15 residues. The rearrangement joins TRBV19 to TRBJ1-1, with 8 bases fitting TRBD1. The sample was blood. The TCR originated in a woman aged 18-30 years in good health. Here the CDR3 DNA reads TGTGCCAGTAGTACAAGACAGGGGTTGAACACTGAAGCTTTCTTT. Amino acid sequence: CASSTRQGLNTEAFF.